Detailed here is one TCR beta chain. As yet, its antigen is unknown. The CDR3 has 16 amino acids. From germline, CDR1 is LNHNV and CDR2 YYDKDF (reference sequence). The V segment lost 0 bases and the J segment 4 bases; nucleotides outside the gene matches: 4. This sample's time point: pre-sensitization, week 0. Documented treatment: therapeutic diphenylcyclopropenone sensitization with weekly scalp DPC. This entry is derived from a study of human T cells and chemical hapten exposure. About the study: TCR yields differed between samples (mainly from small differences in pooled library volume). General study results and limits: Compared to controls, expanded TCRs made significantly more large clusters of similar CDR3s.

In the authors' workflow: Per sample, the median was roughly 96,000 TCRs, with values from roughly 23,000 to 640,000. TCRdb processed the RACE reads anew with MiXCR; each CDR3 protein has one entry. These V and J calls rely on TCRdb rather than the paper's analysis. The sample lists a few hundred thousand distinct CDR3 sequences; approximately 5% were seen once. V gene TRBV15 combines with J gene TRBJ2-1; 9 nucleotides align to TRBD1. The TCR was taken from a woman between 18 and 30 years old with alopecia areata. Some clones in this sample may be carry-over from other donors' samples. Sequences were derived from whole blood, sampled in connection with sensitization to the hapten diphenylcyclopropenone (DPC). CDR3 in DNA: TGTGCCACCAGCAGAGAGATCGGACAGGGGTACAATGAGCAGTTCTTC. Translating it yields CATSREIGQGYNEQFF.